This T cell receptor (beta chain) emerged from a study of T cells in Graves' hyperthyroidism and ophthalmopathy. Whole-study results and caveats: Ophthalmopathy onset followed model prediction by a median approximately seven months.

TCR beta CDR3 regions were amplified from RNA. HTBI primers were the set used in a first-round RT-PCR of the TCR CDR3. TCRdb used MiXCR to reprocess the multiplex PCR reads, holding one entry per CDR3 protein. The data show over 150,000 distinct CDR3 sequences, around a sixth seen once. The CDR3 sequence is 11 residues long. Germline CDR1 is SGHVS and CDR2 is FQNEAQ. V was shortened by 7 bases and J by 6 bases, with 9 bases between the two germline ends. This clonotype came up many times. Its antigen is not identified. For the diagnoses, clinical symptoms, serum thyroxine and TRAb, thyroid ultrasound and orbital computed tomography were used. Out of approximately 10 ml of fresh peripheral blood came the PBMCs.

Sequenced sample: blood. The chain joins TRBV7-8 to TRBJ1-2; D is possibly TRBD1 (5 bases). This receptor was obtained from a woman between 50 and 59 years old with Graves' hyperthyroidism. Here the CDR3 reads CASTGGHGYTF. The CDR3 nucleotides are TGTGCCAGCACCGGGGGACATGGCTACACCTTC.